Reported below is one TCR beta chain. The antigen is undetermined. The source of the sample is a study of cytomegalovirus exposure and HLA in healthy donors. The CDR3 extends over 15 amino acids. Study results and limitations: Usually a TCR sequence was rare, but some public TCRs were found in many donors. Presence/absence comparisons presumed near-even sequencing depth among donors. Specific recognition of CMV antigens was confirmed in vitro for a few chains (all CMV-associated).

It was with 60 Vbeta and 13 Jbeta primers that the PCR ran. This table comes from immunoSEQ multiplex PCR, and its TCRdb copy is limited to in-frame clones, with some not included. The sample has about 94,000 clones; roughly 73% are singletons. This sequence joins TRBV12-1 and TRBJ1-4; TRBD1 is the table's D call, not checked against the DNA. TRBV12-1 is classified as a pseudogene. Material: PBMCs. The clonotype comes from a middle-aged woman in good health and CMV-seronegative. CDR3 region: CASSLIDSEHEKLFF. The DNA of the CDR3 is TGTGCCAGCAGCTTAATCGACAGTGAACACGAAAAACTGTTTTTT.